A single sample gave rise to the 23 T cell receptor beta chains below, sequenced in a study of shared clonotypes between healthy human individuals (dated by TCRdb to between 2020 and 2021). Library preparation used the immunoSEQ multiplex PCR assay. Imported from immuneACCESS, the table was reduced by TCRdb to in-frame sequences with V and J called. These copies leave out some clones; in studies compared against another copy, an unresolved V gene accounts for under half, and the cause of the remainder is not known. For this sample the table gives hundreds of thousands of clones, of which over 60% were detected only once. Of the sample, about 12% falls within the top ten clones. Sequencing was done on a sample of PBMCs. The receptor set was obtained from a middle-aged woman in good health. Some clones in this sample may be carry-over from other donors' samples.

The chain carries TRBV20-1 and TRBJ2-7; no clear D. There are 10 residues in the CDR3. V gave up 4 bases and J gave up 3 bases, with 4 bases separating them. CDR1 is DFQATT and CDR2 is SNEGSKA in the germline V gene (reference sequence). The CDR3 DNA reads as TGCAGTGCTATGAACTACGAGCAGTACTTC. It yields the protein CSAMNYEQYF.

V gene TRBV15 combines with J gene TRBJ2-1; D unclear. CDR3 length: 14 amino acids. V lost 1 base and J 0 bases, leaving 4 bases between the germline ends. The germline gives CDR1 LNHNV, CDR2 YYDKDF (reference sequence). The CDR3 DNA is TGTGCCACCAGCAGAGGCATCTCCTACAATGAGCAGTTCTTC. Residues: CATSRGISYNEQFF.

The chain is built from TRBV6-6 and TRBJ2-7, with 10 bases lining up with TRBD1. There are 15 residues in the CDR3. Germline loops: CDR1 MNHNY, CDR2 SVGAGI (reference sequence). V lost 5 bases and J lost 2; bases outside the gene matches: 6. The CDR3 DNA reads as TGTGCCAGCAGTCCCCGGACAGGGGGTGCCTACGAGCAGTACTTC. Its translation: CASSPRTGGAYEQYF.

The chain has TRBV6-4 and TRBJ2-1; D is possibly TRBD1 or TRBD2 (5 bases each). Germline CDR1 reads MRHNA; CDR2 reads SNTAGT. This CDR3 has 16 residues. V was clipped by 3 bases and J by 0 bases, with 12 bases between them. The DNA for the CDR3 is TGTGCCAGCAGTGATGGGACGCAAAGCTCCTACAATGAGCAGTTCTTC. Translating gives CASSDGTQSSYNEQFF.

The V and J genes are TRBV19 and TRBJ2-1; D is possibly TRBD2 (6 bases). This CDR3 spans 15 amino acids. The germline CDR1 and CDR2 sequences are LNHDA and SQIVND (reference sequence). V lost 8 bases, J lost 5 bases, and 19 bases lay in between. DNA for the CDR3: TGTGCCAGTCTTCCCGGGACTCGAGGGAACAATGAGCAGTTCTTC. Protein sequence: CASLPGTRGNNEQFF.

The J gene is TRBJ2-1, the V gene TRBV7-2; 11 bases match TRBD1. V dropped 5 bases and J dropped 9; count of bases not matched to a gene: 6. Germline CDR1 reads SGHTA; CDR2 reads FQGNSA. The CDR3 is 14 residues long. CDR3 sequence: CASSTRTGGFEQFF. The CDR3 nucleotides read TGTGCCAGCAGCACCCGGACAGGGGGCTTTGAGCAGTTCTTC.

Notes on this clone: This sequence is one base from a far larger clone and is likely a read error. The sample holds other DNA sequences that translate to the same CDR3. The V gene is TRBV29-1, the J gene TRBJ2-3, with 7 bases matching TRBD2. V dropped 5 bases and J dropped 5; count of bases not matched to a gene: 13. The CDR3 is 15 residues long. From germline, CDR1 is SQVTM and CDR2 ANQGSEA. The CDR3 protein is CSVHGASGLGDTQYF. In DNA, the CDR3 is TGCAGCGTTCACGGGGCTAGCGGTTTGGGAGATACGCAGTATTTT.

This clone occurred a few times. A far larger clone is off by one base, so a read error is likely. This chain uses TRBV10-2 with TRBJ2-5; D gene uncertain. Germline lookup yields CDR1 WSHSY and CDR2 SAAADI. The germline V and J ends were trimmed by 3 bases and 7 bases, with 15 bases remaining between them. This CDR3 comprises 14 residues. Written as DNA, the CDR3 is TGCGCCAGCAGTGACAGCCGGCGAGATGGGACCCAGTACTTC. Protein sequence: CASSDSRRDGTQYF.

The chain employs TRBV18 and TRBJ2-1, with D perhaps matching TRBD1 (6 bases). This CDR3 has 13 amino acids. Per germline, CDR1 KGHSH and CDR2 LQKENI. V was shortened by 5 bases and J by 8 bases, with 13 bases between the two germline ends. The DNA for the CDR3 is TGTGCCAGCTCAGGGGGCTATAGCGATGAGCAGTTCTTC. Translated, it gives CASSGGYSDEQFF. Supplemented by reference TRBV18 and TRBJ2-1, the full variable domain reads NAGVMQNPRHLVRRRGQEARLRCSPMKGHSHVYWYRQLPEEGLKFMVYLQKENIIDESGMPKERFSAEFPKEGPSILRIQQVVRGDSAAYFCASSGGYSDEQFFGPGTRLTVL.

V and J are TRBV10-3 and TRBJ2-2, with D uncertain. The CDR3 covers 14 residues. The germline CDR1 and CDR2 sequences are ENHRY and SYGVKD. V was pared by 3 bases and J by 6 bases, with 11 bases between. CDR3 DNA: TGTGCCATCAGTGAATTCAAGGATTCCGGGGAGCTGTTTTTT. It is translated as CAISEFKDSGELFF.

This rearrangement joins TRBV7-8 to TRBJ2-3; D is undetermined. V gave up 5 bases and J gave up 6 bases, with 12 bases separating them. The CDR3 is made up of 13 amino acids. Germline CDR1 reads SGHVS; CDR2 reads FQNEAQ. The CDR3, as DNA: TGTGCCAGCAGCCGACATGCCTCGGATACGCAGTATTTT. This gives the protein CASSRHASDTQYF.

The genes are TRBV9 and TRBJ1-1, with TRBD1 as a possible D gene (5 bases). This CDR3 contains 15 residues. Germline-derived CDR1 and CDR2 are SGDLS and YYNGEE. The V end was cut by 2 bases, the J end by 1 base, with 12 bases between. The CDR3 region is CASSVGAVKNTEAFF. The CDR3 region has the DNA TGTGCCAGCAGCGTCGGGGCAGTCAAGAACACTGAAGCTTTCTTT.

V is TRBV5-1 and J is TRBJ2-1; D perhaps matches TRBD1 (7 bases). CDR3 size: 13 residues. Per germline, CDR1 SGHRS and CDR2 YFSETQ. The V and J ends lost 0 bases and 11 bases respectively, with 12 bases between them. The chain's CDR3 is CASSLGQGGKQFF. The CDR3 DNA reads TGCGCCAGCAGCTTGGGACAGGGCGGGAAGCAGTTCTTC.

The rearrangement uses TRBV6-6 and TRBJ2-7; D remains unclear. The V gene lost 4 bases and the J gene lost 6 bases, with 10 bases spanning the gap. This CDR3 is 12 amino acids long. CDR1 MNHNY and CDR2 SVGAGI come from the germline V gene (reference sequence). CDR3 nucleotides: TGTGCCAGCAGTTCCCAAGCGTCCGAGCAGTACTTC. This gives the protein CASSSQASEQYF.

This chain uses TRBV21-1 with TRBJ2-5; the table's TRBD1 call for D was not verified on the DNA. TRBV21-1 is marked as a pseudogene. CDR3 length equals 18 residues. CDR3 sequence: CASSTLPRDRGYQETQYF. CDR3 in DNA: TGTGCCAGCAGCACCTTACCCCGGGACAGGGGTTACCAAGAGACCCAGTACTTC.

The V gene is TRBV19, the J gene TRBJ2-3; TRBD2 matches at 9 bases. The germline gives CDR1 LNHDA, CDR2 SQIVND (reference sequence). The CDR3 consists of 16 residues. J gave up 4 bases and V 1 base, and 6 bases lay outside the gene matches. CDR3 nucleotide sequence: TGTGCCAGTAGTATAGCGGCGGTAGCGGGAGCAGATACGCAGTATTTT. Encoded protein: CASSIAAVAGADTQYF.

The chain is built from TRBV5-1 and TRBJ1-2; 7 nucleotides align to TRBD1. V was pared by 2 bases and J by 6 bases, with 10 bases of the junction left unmatched. The CDR3 covers 15 residues. Per germline, CDR1 SGHRS and CDR2 YFSETQ. Here the CDR3 DNA reads TGCGCCAGCAGCTTACTAGGGGGCGCTTATGATGGCTACACCTTC. As protein: CASSLLGGAYDGYTF.

This clone came up once. The V gene is TRBV19, the J gene TRBJ1-1, with D hard to call. Germline V gene lookup returns CDR1 LNHDA and CDR2 SQIVND (reference sequence). Trimming shortened V by 6 bases and J by 1 base, and 9 bases separated the two germline ends. This CDR3 spans 13 amino acids. The CDR3, as DNA: TGTGCCAGTAGGCTTACATGGAACACTGAAGCTTTCTTT. This gives the protein CASRLTWNTEAFF.

This chain connects TRBV10-2 to TRBJ2-7; TRBD2 matches 16 bases. Germline assignment: CDR1 WSHSY and CDR2 SAAADI. This CDR3 is built from 14 residues. Trimming took 6 bases from V and 7 from J; bases not matched to a gene: 3. CDR3 sequence (DNA): TGCGCCAGCAGGGGACTAGCGGGAGGGTGGGAGCAGTACTTC. As protein: CASRGLAGGWEQYF.

Worth noting for this clone: A far larger clone differs by one base, so this is likely a read error. Other DNA variants within this sample encode the same CDR3. The chain carries TRBV28 and TRBJ2-7, with 9 bases matching TRBD2. Germline-derived CDR1 and CDR2 are MDHEN and SYDVKM. The ends lost 6 bases at V and 3 bases at J; junction bases unmatched: 12. The CDR3 has 16 amino acids. The CDR3 here is CASRNIAGERHYEQYF. CDR3 in DNA: TGTGCCAGCAGAAATATAGCGGGAGAGCGCCACTACGAGCAGTACTTC.

The chain combines TRBV5-4 with TRBJ2-1, with D unclear. Trimming left V 4 bases short and J 9 bases short, with 17 bases between. Germline V gives CDR1 SGHNT, CDR2 YYREEE (reference sequence). This CDR3 has 14 residues. Here the CDR3 reads CASSPLGFDTEQFF. CDR3 in DNA: TGTGCCAGCAGCCCCCTGGGGTTTGATACTGAGCAGTTCTTC.

This chain uses TRBV6-5 with TRBJ1-3, with 7 bases identical to TRBD1. After removal of 6 bases from V and 0 bases from J, the junction contained 5 bases not matched to a gene. The CDR3 covers 15 residues. CDR1 MNHEY and CDR2 SVGAGI come from the germline V gene. The CDR3 bases are TGTGCCAGCAGCCGGGGACAGTTCTCTGGAAACACCATATATTTT. This encodes CASSRGQFSGNTIYF.

The rearrangement joins TRBV7-2 to TRBJ2-5; D remains ambiguous. V lost 5 bases to trimming and J lost 2 bases, with 15 bases between them. The germline V gene has CDR1 SGHTA and CDR2 FQGNSA. The CDR3 loop spans 15 amino acids. The CDR3 DNA follows: TGTGCCAGCAGCCCCTCGAGAGGTTGGCAAGAGACCCAGTACTTC. This gives the protein CASSPSRGWQETQYF.